This is a list of T cell receptor beta chains from one sample in a study of memory CD4+ T cells and cytomegalovirus serostatus. Here immunoSEQ multiplex PCR was the method, and the copy in TCRdb shows in-frame clones only, minus some. The sample records 40,000 to 55,000 clones, about 80% being singletons. Sequencing was performed on memory CD4+ T cells from blood. The receptors shown here come from an adult in good health and CMV-seropositive. Both conserved end residues are part of each CDR3. The D gene is left open where the match is weak. Clone size is shown for a subset of rows, as once, few, many or a class of expanded clone.

clone_size	d_call	v_call	j_call	cdr3_aa	cdr3_nt
NA	NA	TRBV10-2	TRBJ1-2	CASSRDTSNYGYTF	TGCGCCAGCAGTAGGGACACCTCTAACTATGGCTACACCTTC
once	TRBD2	TRBV11-2	TRBJ2-1	CASSPQRGQGNEQFF	TGTGCCAGCAGCCCCCAGCGGGGGCAGGGCAATGAGCAGTTCTTC
NA	NA	TRBV28	TRBJ2-1	CASTGVLSDEQFF	TGTGCCAGCACGGGGGTGTTGAGCGATGAGCAGTTCTTC
NA	NA	TRBV28	TRBJ2-5	CASSLYGETQYF	TGTGCCAGCAGTTTATATGGAGAGACCCAGTACTTC
NA	NA	TRBV7-2	TRBJ1-5	CASSLPSQPQHF	TGTGCCAGCAGCTTACCTAGTCAGCCCCAGCATTTT
once	NA	TRBV19	TRBJ2-5	CASEARPGAETQYF	TGTGCCAGTGAAGCCCGGCCGGGGGCAGAGACCCAGTACTTC
few	TRBD2	TRBV4-1	TRBJ2-1	CASSQDYRLAGEQFF	TGCGCCAGCAGCCAAGACTACAGACTAGCGGGTGAGCAGTTCTTC
NA	TRBD2	TRBV14	TRBJ2-7	CASSQAGVPYEQYF	TGTGCCAGCAGCCAGGCGGGAGTTCCCTACGAGCAGTACTTC
NA	TRBD1	TRBV18	TRBJ2-7	CASSLSQGAQPTEQYF	TGTGCCAGCTCATTATCACAGGGGGCGCAACCGACGGAGCAGTACTTC
NA	NA	TRBV29-1	TRBJ1-5	CSVEVAANQPQHF	TGCAGCGTTGAAGTGGCAGCGAATCAGCCCCAGCATTTT
NA	NA	TRBV4-1	TRBJ2-5	CASSQGPGETQYF	TGCGCCAGCAGCCAAGGCCCTGGGGAGACCCAGTACTTC
NA	NA	TRBV9	TRBJ2-7	CASSVGEGPYEQYF	TGTGCCAGCAGCGTAGGTGAGGGTCCCTACGAGCAGTACTTC
NA	NA	TRBV7-8	TRBJ1-1	CASSLGARGMNTEAFF	TGTGCCAGCAGCTTAGGGGCGAGGGGCATGAACACTGAAGCTTTCTTT
NA	NA	TRBV10-2	TRBJ1-1	CASSDWGVNTEAFF	TGCGCCAGCAGTGATTGGGGAGTCAACACTGAAGCTTTCTTT
NA	NA	TRBV5-6	TRBJ1-5	CASSFQGPSARNQPQHF	TGTGCCAGCAGCTTCCAGGGGCCCTCAGCCAGGAATCAGCCCCAGCATTTT
once	TRBD1	TRBV28	TRBJ1-1	CASSSGTGSFNTEAFF	TGTGCCAGCAGTTCCGGGACAGGGAGCTTCAACACTGAAGCTTTCTTT
NA	NA	TRBV6-1	TRBJ2-4	CASSLTGRNIQYF	TGTGCCAGCAGTTTAACAGGTCGCAACATTCAGTACTTC
few	NA	TRBV4-3	TRBJ2-2	CASSQGGGANTGELFF	TGCGCCAGCAGCCAAGGGGGGGGCGCGAACACCGGGGAGCTGTTTTTT
NA	TRBD1	TRBV5-1	TRBJ1-2	CASSLATGGDGYTF	TGCGCCAGCAGCTTGGCCACAGGGGGAGATGGCTACACCTTC
NA	NA	TRBV7-3	TRBJ2-2	CASSLSHGELFF	TGTGCCAGCAGCTTAAGTCACGGGGAGCTGTTTTTT
NA	NA	TRBV10-3	TRBJ2-1	CAISESAGMGTNEQFF	TGTGCCATCAGTGAGTCGGCCGGGATGGGGACTAATGAGCAGTTCTTC
NA	TRBD2	TRBV30	TRBJ2-7	CAWSRSGRGYEQYF	TGTGCCTGGAGCCGCAGCGGGAGGGGATACGAGCAGTACTTC
once	TRBD2	TRBV12-5	TRBJ2-7	CASGLGDYAYEQYF	TGTGCTAGTGGTTTGGGGGACTATGCCTACGAGCAGTACTTC
NA	TRBD2	TRBV5-1	TRBJ2-1	CASSFSGSPENEQFF	TGCGCCAGCAGTTTTAGCGGGAGCCCCGAGAATGAGCAGTTCTTC
NA	NA	TRBV6-6	TRBJ1-2	CASRPPTTGINYGYTF	TGTGCCAGCAGGCCCCCAACGACAGGCATTAACTATGGCTACACCTTC
NA	TRBD2	TRBV5-4	TRBJ2-3	CASSRGEASGSLVTDTQYF	TGTGCCAGCAGCCGGGGGGAGGCTAGCGGGAGTTTGGTCACAGATACGCAGTATTTT
NA	NA	TRBV6-1	TRBJ1-6	CASSKQGGNSPLHF	TGTGCCAGCAGTAAACAGGGTGGTAATTCACCCCTCCACTTT
NA	TRBD1	TRBV19	TRBJ1-2	CASRGDRVNGYTF	TGTGCCAGTAGGGGAGACAGGGTCAATGGCTACACCTTC
NA	TRBD1	TRBV18	TRBJ1-2	CASSRTSGQEGYGYTF	TGTGCCAGCTCACGCACAAGCGGACAGGAAGGCTATGGCTACACCTTC
NA	NA	TRBV6-5	TRBJ2-5	CASTLGETQYF	TGTGCCAGCACCCTCGGGGAGACCCAGTACTTC
NA	TRBD2	TRBV9	TRBJ2-2	CASSVEGTSVTGELFF	TGTGCCAGCAGCGTAGAAGGGACTAGCGTTACCGGGGAGCTGTTTTTT
few	NA	TRBV18	TRBJ1-2	CASSRQGKTDGYTF	TGTGCCAGCTCACGGCAGGGGAAGACAGATGGCTACACCTTC
NA	NA	TRBV5-1	TRBJ2-5	CASSLVGGMSETQYF	TGCGCCAGCAGCTTGGTGGGGGGCATGTCGGAGACCCAGTACTTC
few	NA	TRBV2	TRBJ2-6	CASTGGFPYSGANVLTF	TGTGCCAGCACTGGGGGCTTTCCGTACTCTGGGGCCAACGTCCTGACTTTC
once	TRBD1	TRBV7-9	TRBJ2-3	CASSFRGDRVFPDTQYF	TGTGCCAGCAGCTTCCGAGGGGACAGGGTTTTCCCAGATACGCAGTATTTT
few	NA	TRBV29-1	TRBJ1-1	CSATSTADYRNTEAFF	TGCAGCGCCACCTCGACCGCGGACTATCGGAACACTGAAGCTTTCTTT
NA	NA	TRBV5-1	TRBJ1-1	CASSPGAVGGKNTEAFF	TGCGCCAGCAGCCCCGGGGCCGTGGGCGGAAAGAACACTGAAGCTTTCTTT
NA	NA	TRBV19	TRBJ1-1	CASSIGRRGDTEAFF	TGTGCCAGTAGTATAGGCCGCAGGGGAGACACTGAAGCTTTCTTT
NA	NA	TRBV7-9	TRBJ2-3	CASSLSLGTDTQYF	TGTGCCAGCAGCTTGTCCTTAGGCACAGATACGCAGTATTTT
NA	NA	TRBV10-3	TRBJ2-7	CAIRSEDVGPYEQYF	TGTGCCATCAGGTCCGAGGACGTGGGGCCTTACGAGCAGTACTTC
NA	TRBD2	TRBV5-6	TRBJ2-1	CASSLSGAPGNEQFF	TGTGCCAGCAGCTTAAGCGGGGCACCGGGCAATGAGCAGTTCTTC
NA	NA	TRBV28	TRBJ2-4	CASSPMVRGRGENIQYF	TGTGCCAGCAGCCCTATGGTACGAGGGAGAGGCGAAAACATTCAGTACTTC